The 17 T cell receptor beta chains listed next were all sequenced from one sample in a study of T cell changes during pregnancy in multiple sclerosis. Libraries were prepared by immunoSEQ multiplex PCR; TCRdb keeps only in-frame clonotypes and omits some of them. The table lists about 61,000 clones, around 90% of them singletons. The specimen was peripheral blood, collected in the first trimester of pregnancy. The origin of the receptors is a female donor in good health, enrolled as a control in a pregnancy study.

The rearrangement links TRBV10-3 to TRBJ2-4, with 9 positions matching TRBD2. Per the germline V gene, CDR1 is ENHRY and CDR2 is SYGVKD. With 3 bases clipped from V and 1 base from J, the junction kept 4 bases outside the gene matches. This CDR3 comprises 16 residues. The CDR3 protein is CAISEGGGVAKNIQYF. As DNA, the CDR3 is TGTGCCATCAGTGAAGGCGGGGGGGTTGCCAAAAACATTCAGTACTTC.

This sequence joins TRBV5-1 and TRBJ1-2; 9 positions match TRBD1. The CDR3 runs 16 residues. V was pared by 0 bases and J by 6 bases, with 9 bases of the junction left unmatched. Germline CDR1 and CDR2: SGHRS and YFSETQ. As DNA, the CDR3 is TGCGCCAGCAGCTTGGCGGGACAGGGCGTTCTAGATGGCTACACCTTC. This sequence encodes CASSLAGQGVLDGYTF.

The chain has TRBV2 and TRBJ1-1; possible D gene TRBD1, 6 bases. Looked up from germline, CDR1 is SNHLY and CDR2 is FYNNEI. The CDR3 is made up of 17 amino acids. V was cut by 4 bases and J by 3 bases, with 21 bases left in between. The CDR3, as DNA: TGTGCCAGCAGTGTTCCTGGGGGGGGCTCAGTAGACACTGAAGCTTTCTTT. Its protein product is CASSVPGGGSVDTEAFF.

V gene TRBV11-3 combines with J gene TRBJ2-7, with 11 positions matching TRBD2. This CDR3 is 14 amino acids long. The germline gives CDR1 SGHNT, CDR2 YENEEA. V lost 7 bases to trimming and J lost 4 bases; unmatched junction nucleotides: 6. CDR3 DNA: TGTGCCAGCACTATAGCGGGGGGGCGGTACGAGCAGTACTTC. Protein sequence: CASTIAGGRYEQYF.

CDR3 amino acids: CASSLRQGSTDTQYF. CDR3 sequence (DNA): TGCGCCAGCAGCTTGCGACAGGGCAGCACAGATACGCAGTATTTT. V is TRBV5-1 and J is TRBJ2-3; 7 bases align to TRBD1. Trimming removed 1 base from V and 0 bases from J; junction bases left unmatched: 2. Germline lookup yields CDR1 SGHRS and CDR2 YFSETQ. This CDR3 is 15 amino acids long.

The chain carries TRBV30 and TRBJ1-1; D is unresolved. Germline CDR1 and CDR2: GTSNPN and SVGIG (reference sequence). CDR3 length equals 14 residues. V lost 0 bases to trimming and J lost 1 base, with 9 bases between them. The chain's CDR3 is CAWSVSIGNTEAFF. The CDR3 DNA reads as TGTGCCTGGAGTGTATCAATCGGGAACACTGAAGCTTTCTTT.

The CDR3 coding sequence is TGTGCCTTCCAGGGCCTTAATGAAAAACTGTTTTTT. Its protein product is CAFQGLNEKLFF. The chain links TRBV5-4 to TRBJ1-4; D is possibly TRBD1 (5 bases). Deletions cut 10 bases from V and 4 bases from J, with 11 bases between. The V gene's germline CDR1 is SGHNT and CDR2 YYREEE (reference sequence). The CDR3 consists of 12 residues.

J is TRBJ1-1 and V is TRBV7-9; D may be TRBD1 (5 bases). The V and J ends lost 5 bases and 5 bases respectively, with 9 bases between them. Germline V CDR1 and CDR2: SEHNR, FQNEAQ (reference sequence). This CDR3 is built from 12 residues. As DNA, the CDR3 is TGTGCCAGCAGCCCCGGGGGTACTGAAGCTTTCTTT. The encoded protein is CASSPGGTEAFF.

The chain joins TRBV7-9 to TRBJ2-5, with 8 bases that match TRBD1. The length of the CDR3 is 14 residues. CDR1 and CDR2 from the germline V gene are SEHNR and FQNEAQ (reference sequence). V was clipped by 5 bases and J by 2 bases; unmatched bases: 4. The CDR3 region has the DNA TGTGCCAGCAGCCAGGGGGCAGTACAAGAGACCCAGTACTTC. It translates to CASSQGAVQETQYF. The variable domain in full, completed from reference TRBV7-9 and TRBJ2-5, reads DTGVSQNPRHKITKRGQNVTFRCDPISEHNRLYWYRQTLGQGPEFLTYFQNEAQLEKSRLLSDRFSAERPKGSFSTLEIQRTEQGDSAMYLCASSQGAVQETQYFGPGTRLLVL.

The rearrangement uses TRBV9 and TRBJ1-1; 10 positions match TRBD1. This CDR3 is built from 17 residues. The trim removed 2 bases at V and 1 base at J, leaving 8 bases unmatched. Germline V gene lookup returns CDR1 SGDLS and CDR2 YYNGEE. CDR3 region: CASSVRDRGVENTEAFF. The CDR3 coding sequence is TGTGCCAGCAGCGTCCGGGACAGGGGTGTTGAGAACACTGAAGCTTTCTTT.

Comment on this clone: This likely comes from a read error, as the CDR3 has no conserved phenylalanine or tryptophan at its end. The chain carries TRBV5-4 and TRBJ1-2; a weak D match, TRBD1 (5 bases). The germline gives CDR1 SGHNT, CDR2 YYREEE (reference sequence). This CDR3 contains 14 residues. V lost 3 bases and J lost 0, with 9 bases in between. CDR3 DNA: TGTGCCAGCAGCTCTGACAGCGCTAACTATGGCTACACCCTC. Its translation: CASSSDSANYGYTL.

The chain has TRBV6-5 and TRBJ2-7; TRBD1 matches 7 bases. V trimming: 6 bases; J trimming: 5 bases; junction bases outside the gene matches: 10. This CDR3 is built from 14 residues. CDR1 MNHEY and CDR2 SVGAGI come from the germline V gene. The CDR3 DNA is TGTGCCAGCAGGGACTTAGACAGGGCTAACGAGCAGTACTTC. Amino acids: CASRDLDRANEQYF.

The CDR3: CATASGGLYEQYF. DNA for the CDR3: TGTGCCACCGCATCGGGGGGACTGTACGAGCAGTACTTC. The chain uses TRBV6-5 and TRBJ2-7; TRBD2 aligns across 7 bases. Trimming took 10 bases from V and 4 from J; bases not matched to a gene: 10. Germline CDR1 and CDR2: MNHEY and SVGAGI. The CDR3 length is 13 residues.

J is TRBJ2-7 and V is TRBV2; 13 bases align to TRBD2. The germline CDR1 and CDR2 sequences are SNHLY and FYNNEI. The CDR3 is made up of 15 amino acids. V lost 6 bases to trimming and J lost 7 bases; unmatched junction nucleotides: 9. CDR3 coding DNA: TGTGCCAGCAGCTGGACTAGCGGGGGACTTAATGAGCAGTACTTC. Translation: CASSWTSGGLNEQYF.

The chain is built from TRBV7-9 and TRBJ1-1; the D gene is possibly TRBD1 (5 bases). The CDR3 is 13 residues long. Between the trimmed V and J ends, which lost 4 bases and 7 bases, there was a span of 13 bases. The germline V gene encodes CDR1 SEHNR and CDR2 FQNEAQ (reference sequence). The CDR3 sequence is CASSSAAGHEAFF. CDR3 sequence (DNA): TGTGCCAGCAGCTCCGCGGCAGGGCATGAAGCTTTCTTT.

In the case of this clone: The same CDR3 is also encoded by other DNA sequences in this sample. The chain couples TRBV27 to TRBJ1-2, with TRBD1 matching 8 bases. V shed 2 bases, J shed 8 bases, and the junction held 10 bases outside the gene matches. CDR3 length: 15 residues. The germline gives CDR1 MNHEY, CDR2 SMNVEV (reference sequence). CDR3 residues: CASSLSSQGAGGYTF. Written as DNA, the CDR3 is TGTGCCAGCAGTTTAAGTTCCCAGGGGGCTGGAGGCTACACCTTC.

V and J are TRBV28 and TRBJ1-2; D ambiguous. The CDR3 spans 14 residues. V lost 2 bases, J lost 4 bases, and 11 bases lay in between. Germline CDR1 and CDR2: MDHEN and SYDVKM. CDR3 nucleotide sequence: TGTGCCAGCAGTTTAAGCATAATTGGCTATGGCTACACCTTC. The encoded protein is CASSLSIIGYGYTF.